The T cell receptor (beta chain) described here comes from a study of CD8 T cells in Susac syndrome (dated by TCRdb to the late 2010s). Background for the entire study: Repertoire sequencing was used to test whether CD8+ T cell activation and differentiation in Susac syndrome was antigen driven. The clonality of the CD8+ T cell repertoire was compared across 11 to 12 healthy donors, some 14 Susac syndrome patients and under 19 multiple sclerosis patients. The paper as a whole reports these results and caveats: The study acknowledged that relatively few individuals were included in the TCR sequencing and HLA analysis.

RNA was extracted with the RNeasy kit and about 0.45 to 1 ug was reverse transcribed using random hexamers. TCR beta CDR3 regions were amplified with the immunoSEQ multiplex PCR assay covering 54 Vbeta and 13 Jbeta segments. PCR amplification bias was corrected using a synthetic template baseline for primer optimization and computational correction. The paper's processing steps were these. Reads were assigned to V, D and J genes according to IMGT and analyzed in immunoSEQ Analyzer, with only productive sequences retained. To calculate clonality, Shannon entropy was normalized by log2 of the number of productive unique sequences and then subtracted from one. Public and private clones were assessed among the 100 most prevalent clones of each patient and control. Clones were defined as Susac-specific when absent from the healthy and MS cohorts, from approximately 970 published viral clones and from other ImmuneACCESS disease sequences. The public reads were reanalyzed by TCRdb: fastp trimming at Q25, MiXCR alignment, in-frame beta chains only. A single entry per CDR3 protein holds the most common genes and DNA from its merged rows. TCRdb's processing, not the authors' own work, is the source of the V and J calls. Within this sample are hundreds of thousands of distinct CDR3 sequences, with more than 85% of them counted one time only. Of the sample, around 0.13% is held by the ten largest clones.

High-throughput TCR beta sequencing profiled peripheral blood CD8+ and CD4+ T cells from healthy donors, Susac syndrome patients and multiple sclerosis patients. Treatment-naive patients with stable or active relapsing-remitting disease fulfilling revised McDonald criteria were used as multiple sclerosis controls. CD8+ TEMRA cells were enriched by FACS, while bulk CD8+ and CD4+ T cells were purified by magnetic negative isolation. Blood was collected in EDTA tubes and processed within 24 hours, with PBMCs isolated through density gradient centrifugation. PBMCs destined for TCR sequencing were cryopreserved in liquid nitrogen and later thawed in a 37 °C water bath. Purity of sorted or isolated CD4+, CD8+ and CD8+ TEMRA cells was at least 90%. In the case of this clonotype: Its antigen is unknown. Base qualities are not recorded, but no much larger clone differs from it by a single base.

The germline V gene (reference sequence) provides CDR1 LNHDA and CDR2 SQIVND. Trimming removed 6 bases from V and 5 bases from J; the gene matches leave 6 bases unexplained. The CDR3 spans 15 residues, from the cysteine through the phenylalanine. Only the CDR3 part of the read is kept: 45 bases, read in frame from the first base. Material for sequencing was CD8+ T cells from PBMCs. This TCR came from a human donor with multiple sclerosis. The chain is assembled from TRBV19 and TRBJ1-4; 10 bases in the junction line up with TRBD1. The CDR3 loop reads CASSPRDRGNEKLFF. Read as DNA, the sequence is TGTGCCAGTAGCCCCAGGGACAGGGGAAATGAAAAACTGTTTTTT. Reference TRBV19 and TRBJ1-4 genes cover what lies past the CDR3, so the full variable domain is DGGITQSPKYLFRKEGQNVTLSCEQNLNHDAMYWYRQDPGQGLRLIYYSQIVNDFQKGDIAEGYSVSREKKESFPLTVTSAQKNPTAFYLCASSPRDRGNEKLFFGSGTQLSVL.